The 20 T cell receptor beta chains given below trace back to one sample, sequenced in a study of cytomegalovirus exposure and HLA in healthy donors. 60 Vbeta and 13 Jbeta primers were used in PCR. Sequenced by immunoSEQ multiplex PCR; TCRdb stores in-frame clones only, minus some. The sample shows about 190,000 clones, approximately 81% of them seen only once. Sequenced sample: PBMCs. Every receptor here comes from a boy between 10 and 17 years old in good health and CMV-seronegative.

The CDR3, as DNA: TGTGCCAGCAGCGTAGGTTCGGTTAGCTCCTACAATGAGCAGTTCTTC. This translates into CASSVGSVSSYNEQFF. The rearrangement links TRBV9 to TRBJ2-1; D is uncertain. Germline assignment: CDR1 SGDLS and CDR2 YYNGEE. The CDR3 length is 16 residues. The V end lost 0 bases, the J end lost 0 bases, and 10 bases lay between the germline ends.

This clone was picked up a small number of times. The chain carries TRBV9 and TRBJ1-1; 7 nucleotides match TRBD1. V dropped 2 bases and J dropped 6; count of bases not matched to a gene: 4. The germline V gene has CDR1 SGDLS and CDR2 YYNGEE. This CDR3 comprises 13 residues. The CDR3 DNA is TGTGCCAGCAGCGTTGAGGGGGCGGCTGAAGCTTTCTTT. Protein sequence: CASSVEGAAEAFF.

The J gene is TRBJ2-1, the V gene TRBV6-4; 8 bases fit TRBD2. CDR1 is MRHNA and CDR2 is SNTAGT in the germline V gene. J lost 7 bases, V lost 1 base, and 9 bases had no gene match. The CDR3 covers 16 residues. CDR3 DNA: TGTGCCAGCAGTGACTGGGCGGGGCGGGGGGTGAATGAGCAGTTCTTC. It is translated as CASSDWAGRGVNEQFF.

This clone has only one observation. The rearrangement links TRBV7-8 to TRBJ1-6; D is unresolved. With 0 bases removed from V and 7 bases from J, the gap between germline ends came to 13 bases. In germline, CDR1 is SGHVS, CDR2 FQNEAQ. This CDR3 has 16 residues. CDR3 amino acids: CASSLAPDGVNSPLHF. The CDR3 bases are TGTGCCAGCAGCTTAGCTCCCGACGGAGTCAATTCACCCCTCCACTTT.

The chain recombines TRBV27 with TRBJ1-2, with a tentative D call TRBD1 (5 bases). The CDR3 has 16 residues. Deletions cut 3 bases from V and 8 bases from J, with 22 bases between. Germline lookup yields CDR1 MNHEY and CDR2 SMNVEV (reference sequence). This CDR3 reads CASSFSRIGTGRGYTF. CDR3 nucleotides: TGTGCCAGCAGTTTTTCGCGAATCGGGACTGGACGGGGCTACACCTTC.

The chain combines TRBV6-5 with TRBJ1-3; D call uncertain. Trimming cost V 6 bases and J 2 bases, with 14 bases left between them. From germline, CDR1 is MNHEY and CDR2 SVGAGI. This CDR3 spans 15 amino acids. CDR3 amino acids: CASSSGSRAGNTIYF. The CDR3 DNA reads as TGTGCCAGCAGCTCCGGGAGTAGAGCTGGAAACACCATATATTTT.

The V call is TRBV5-1, the J call TRBJ2-2; weak D call: TRBD1 (6 bases). Trimming stripped 4 bases from V and 4 bases from J, with 14 bases between. Germline loops: CDR1 SGHRS, CDR2 YFSETQ. CDR3 length: 15 amino acids. The CDR3 here is CASSDRTVPTGELFF. The DNA for the CDR3 is TGCGCCAGCAGCGACCGGACAGTTCCCACCGGGGAGCTGTTTTTT.

The CDR3 nucleotides are TGTGCCTGGAGTGTAGGGTTCACAGGGACGGAGACCCAGTACTTC. Amino acids: CAWSVGFTGTETQYF. The chain carries TRBV30 and TRBJ2-5, with a possible D match to TRBD1 (6 bases). Germline CDR1 is GTSNPN and CDR2 is SVGIG (reference sequence). Trimming removed 0 bases from V and 5 bases from J, with 16 bases in between. The CDR3 loop spans 15 amino acids.

Remarks on this clone: Germline is not matched at one junction end, which may reflect a read error. This chain joins TRBV7-9 and TRBJ2-1; 9 bases match TRBD2. In germline, CDR1 is SEHNR, CDR2 FQNEAQ (reference sequence). This CDR3 is built from 18 residues. The CDR3 region has the DNA TGTTCCAGCAGCTTATTACCTAGCGGGAACGGTCGGTACAATGAGCAGTTCTTC. Its protein product is CSSSLLPSGNGRYNEQFF.

This clone has just a few counts. The CDR3 is CASSFGGDTQYF. As DNA, the CDR3 is TGTGCCAGCAGCTTCGGGGGAGATACGCAGTATTTT. This chain connects TRBV7-9 to TRBJ2-3; possible D gene TRBD2, 6 bases. The CDR3 loop spans 12 amino acids. The germline V gene has CDR1 SEHNR and CDR2 FQNEAQ (reference sequence). V lost 3 bases and J lost 5, with 6 bases in between. The entire variable domain, with the rest obtained from reference TRBV7-9 and TRBJ2-3, is as follows: DTGVSQNPRHKITKRGQNVTFRCDPISEHNRLYWYRQTLGQGPEFLTYFQNEAQLEKSRLLSDRFSAERPKGSFSTLEIQRTEQGDSAMYLCASSFGGDTQYFGPGTRLTVL.

The chain recombines TRBV13 with TRBJ2-5, with D possibly being TRBD2 (5 bases). The V and J ends lost 5 bases and 7 bases respectively, with 14 bases between them. Germline V gene data show CDR1 as PRHDT and CDR2 as FYEKMQ (reference sequence). The CDR3 runs to 13 residues. The CDR3 nucleotides are TGTGCCAGCAGCATCGGGAAGGTGGGGACCCAGTACTTC. Protein product: CASSIGKVGTQYF. Full variable domain (outside the CDR3, taken from reference TRBV13 and TRBJ2-5): AAGVIQSPRHLIKEKRETATLKCYPIPRHDTVYWYQQGPGQDPQFLISFYEKMQSDKGSIPDRFSAQQFSDYHSELNMSSLELGDSALYFCASSIGKVGTQYFGPGTRLLVL.

The sample holds a few counts of this clone. The chain uses TRBV7-6 and TRBJ1-1; tentative D call: TRBD1 (6 bases). V was trimmed by 1 base and J by 8 bases, leaving 23 bases between them. This CDR3 comprises 17 residues. Germline CDR1 reads SGHVS; CDR2 reads FNYEAQ. The CDR3, as DNA: TGTGCCAGCAGCTTAGGGGGATTCTTCGGACAGAAAAAAGAAGCTTTCTTT. This translates into CASSLGGFFGQKKEAFF.

The gene calls are TRBV7-2 and TRBJ2-1; 10 bases map to TRBD1. V lost 10 bases to trimming and J lost 4 bases; unmatched junction nucleotides: 10. The germline V gene has CDR1 SGHTA and CDR2 FQGNSA. The CDR3 contains 15 residues. In DNA form, the CDR3 reads TGTGCCATCATCGACGGGGGACAGGGGTACAATGAGCAGTTCTTC. As protein: CAIIDGGQGYNEQFF.

The chain is built from TRBV10-2 and TRBJ1-1; D is possibly TRBD1 (6 bases). Germline V lookup: CDR1 WSHSY, CDR2 SAAADI. CDR3 length: 13 residues. Trimming cost V 8 bases and J 0 bases, with 10 bases left between them. In nucleotides, the CDR3 is TGCGCCAGCTCCGGGACATTGAACACTGAAGCTTTCTTT. Protein product: CASSGTLNTEAFF.

The genes are TRBV29-1 and TRBJ2-7; TRBD1 might be the D (6 bases). Trimming removed 3 bases from V and 3 bases from J, with 9 bases in between. Germline V gene lookup returns CDR1 SQVTM and CDR2 ANQGSEA. The CDR3 has 12 residues. The CDR3 DNA reads as TGCAGCGTTGAGGGGACAAACTACGAGCAGTACTTC. This sequence encodes CSVEGTNYEQYF.

This clone was found a few times. The V gene is TRBV10-1, the J gene TRBJ2-1; D may be TRBD2 (6 bases). Per the germline V gene, CDR1 is WNHNN and CDR2 is SYGVQD (reference sequence). V lost 0 bases to trimming and J lost 7 bases, with 16 bases between them. CDR3 length equals 16 residues. The chain's CDR3 is CASSESTGRPHNEQFF. The CDR3 nucleotides are TGCGCCAGCAGTGAGTCAACGGGGAGGCCACATAATGAGCAGTTCTTC.

The chain has TRBV6-1 and TRBJ2-7; D gene ambiguous. The germline V and J ends were trimmed by 0 bases and 6 bases, with 9 bases remaining between them. Germline CDR1 and CDR2: MNHNS and SASEGT. This CDR3 comprises 13 residues. CDR3 DNA: TGTGCCAGCAGTGAAGCAAAAGCGAGCGAGCAGTACTTC. Translated: CASSEAKASEQYF.

V usage is TRBV5-1 and J usage is TRBJ1-1; D gene ambiguous. The V and J ends lost 2 bases and 4 bases respectively, with 9 bases between them. This CDR3 has 13 residues. The germline CDR1 and CDR2 sequences are SGHRS and YFSETQ. This chain's CDR3 is CASSFGVGTEAFF. CDR3 coding DNA: TGCGCCAGCAGCTTCGGGGTGGGCACTGAAGCTTTCTTT. The full variable domain, in which reference TRBV5-1 and TRBJ1-1 provide the parts outside the CDR3, is KAGVTQTPRYLIKTRGQQVTLSCSPISGHRSVSWYQQTPGQGLQFLFEYFSETQRNKGNFPGRFSGRQFSNSRSEMNVSTLELGDSALYLCASSFGVGTEAFFGQGTRLTVV.

The V and J genes are TRBV2 and TRBJ2-7, with TRBD1 matching over 12 bases. The CDR3 is 13 residues long. V lost 8 bases, J lost 6 bases, and 5 bases stayed unmatched. Germline lookup yields CDR1 SNHLY and CDR2 FYNNEI. This CDR3 reads CASGGQGAVEQYF. As DNA, the CDR3 is TGTGCCAGCGGGGGACAGGGGGCCGTCGAGCAGTACTTC.

This clone was recorded a few times. The chain is built from TRBV10-1 and TRBJ2-1, with 8 bases matching TRBD2. Germline-derived CDR1 and CDR2 are WNHNN and SYGVQD (reference sequence). The CDR3 extends over 15 amino acids. The J segment lost 3 bases and the V segment lost 0 bases, leaving 1 base of the junction unmatched. The DNA of the CDR3 is TGCGCCAGCAGTGAGTCGAGCGGGGGCTACAATGAGCAGTTCTTC. This sequence encodes CASSESSGGYNEQFF.